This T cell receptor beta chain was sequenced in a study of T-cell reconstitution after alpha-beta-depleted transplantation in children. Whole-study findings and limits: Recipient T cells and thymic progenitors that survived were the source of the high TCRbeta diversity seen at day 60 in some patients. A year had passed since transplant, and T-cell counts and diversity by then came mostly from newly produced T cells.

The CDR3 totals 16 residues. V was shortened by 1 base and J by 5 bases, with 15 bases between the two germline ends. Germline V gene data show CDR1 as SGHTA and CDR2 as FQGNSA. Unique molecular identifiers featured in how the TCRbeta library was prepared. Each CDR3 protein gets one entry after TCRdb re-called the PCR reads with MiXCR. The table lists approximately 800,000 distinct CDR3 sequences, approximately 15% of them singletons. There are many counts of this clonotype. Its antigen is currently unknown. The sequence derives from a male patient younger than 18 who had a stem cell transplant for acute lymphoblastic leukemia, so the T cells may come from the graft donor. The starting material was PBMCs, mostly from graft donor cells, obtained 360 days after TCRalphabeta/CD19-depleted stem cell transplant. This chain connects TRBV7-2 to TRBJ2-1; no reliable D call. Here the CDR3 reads CASSLGPTLGDNEQFF. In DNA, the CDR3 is TGTGCCAGCAGCTTAGGGCCTACTCTTGGGGACAATGAGCAGTTCTTC.